The T cell receptor (beta chain) under discussion was sequenced for a study of T cell repertoires in cytomegalovirus infection. About the research overall: The authors relied on CMV epitopes, both recently identified HLA-C-restricted and well-studied HLA-B-restricted. It was the public TCR beta signatures that indicated both CMV infection and matching HLA type. Study findings and constraints: Dominating the ex vivo response were HLA-C-restricted CMV-specific TCR beta clonotypes. Accumulated public TCR beta family frequency recognized individuals carrying CMV together with the relevant HLA.

This clonotype was seen a handful of times. Antigen specificity is unknown. This CDR3 has 15 amino acids. V shed 0 bases, J shed 8 bases, and the junction held 10 bases outside the gene matches. Germline V gives CDR1 DFQATT, CDR2 SNEGSKA (reference sequence). MiXCR was run by TCRdb on the reads, yielding one entry per CDR3 protein. The data contain hundreds of thousands of distinct CDR3 sequences, 33% of them singletons. The J gene is TRBJ1-5, the V gene TRBV20-1, with 7 bases lining up with TRBD1. The clonotype originates from a human donor in good health (CMV status not recorded). Some clones in this sample may be carry-over from other donors' samples. Here the sequenced sample was cultured PBMCs, taken from culture after CMV antigen stimulation. The chain's CDR3 is CSARDVTRGREPQHF. CDR3 nucleotide sequence: TGCAGTGCTAGAGATGTAACCAGGGGGAGAGAGCCCCAGCATTTT.